This section outlines one T cell receptor (beta chain) sequence together with its context. In germline, CDR1 is SGHDT, CDR2 YYEEEE. The CDR3 loop spans 16 amino acids. The ends lost 5 bases at V and 4 bases at J; junction bases unmatched: 9. This sample was included in a study of ipilimumab plus nivolumab after autologous stem cell transplantation. For the study at large: Both relapsed and primary refractory DLBCL were included.

Checkpoint therapy with ipilimumab 1 mg/kg began 14 to 28 days after transplant. Only in-frame clones appear in the TCRdb table, and some are missing; sequencing was by immunoSEQ multiplex PCR. Among about 84,000 clones listed, nearly 85% were seen once. The chain has TRBV5-6 and TRBJ2-3; 11 bases map to TRBD2. The source is a male donor with diffuse large B-cell lymphoma. The sample here was PBMCs, taken in a trial of ipilimumab plus nivolumab as post-transplant consolidation. DNA for the CDR3: TGTGCCAGCAGTTATCCTAGCGGGGGGCCCTCAGATACGCAGTATTTT. As protein: CASSYPSGGPSDTQYF.